This T cell receptor (beta chain) originates from a study of T-cell memory formation after mild COVID-19. Study outcomes and limitations: Some clones that responded were present in memory (sampled pre-infection), which suggests cross-reactive memory joined.

CDR1 and CDR2 (germline): MGHRA, YSYEKL. With 6 bases clipped from V and 0 bases from J, the junction kept 7 bases outside the gene matches. The CDR3 spans 16 residues. This clonotype was detected a few times. Its antigen is not known. TCRdb re-analysed the 5' RACE reads in MiXCR, keeping a single row per CDR3 protein. The sample holds hundreds of thousands of distinct CDR3 sequences, 20% to 30% seen once. This receptor was taken from an adult woman who had mild COVID-19 (a few samples of this study predate the infection). Cell type and time point are not known. The sample was PBMCs or a T cell subset sorted from them (not recorded which). The chain employs TRBV4-1 and TRBJ1-5, with 8 bases aligning to TRBD1. The CDR3, as DNA: TGCGCCAGCAGACCGACAGGGGATCCTAGCAATCAGCCCCAGCATTTT. Translated, it gives CASRPTGDPSNQPQHF.